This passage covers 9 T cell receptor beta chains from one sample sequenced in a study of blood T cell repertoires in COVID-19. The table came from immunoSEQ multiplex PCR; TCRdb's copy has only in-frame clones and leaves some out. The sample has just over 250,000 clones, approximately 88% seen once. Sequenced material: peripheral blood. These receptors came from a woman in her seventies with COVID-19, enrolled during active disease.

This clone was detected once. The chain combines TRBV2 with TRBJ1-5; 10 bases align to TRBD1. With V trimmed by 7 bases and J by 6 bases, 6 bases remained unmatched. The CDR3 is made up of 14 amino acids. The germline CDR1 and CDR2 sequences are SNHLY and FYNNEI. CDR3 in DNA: TGTGCCAGCATGGGGACAGGGGTGACTCAGCCCCAGCATTTT. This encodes CASMGTGVTQPQHF.

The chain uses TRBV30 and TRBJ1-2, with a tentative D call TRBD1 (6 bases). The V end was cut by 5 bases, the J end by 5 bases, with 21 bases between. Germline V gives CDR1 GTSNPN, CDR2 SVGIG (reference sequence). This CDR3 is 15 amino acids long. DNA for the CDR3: TGTGCCTGGCGGGAGGCAGGGGTCCGATTATATGGCTACACCTTC. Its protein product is CAWREAGVRLYGYTF.

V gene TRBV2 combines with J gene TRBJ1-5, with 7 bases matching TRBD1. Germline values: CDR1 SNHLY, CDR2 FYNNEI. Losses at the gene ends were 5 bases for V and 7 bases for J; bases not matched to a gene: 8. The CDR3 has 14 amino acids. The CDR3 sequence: CASSSGQVIQPQHF. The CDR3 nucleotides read TGTGCCAGCAGTAGCGGACAGGTTATCCAGCCCCAGCATTTT.

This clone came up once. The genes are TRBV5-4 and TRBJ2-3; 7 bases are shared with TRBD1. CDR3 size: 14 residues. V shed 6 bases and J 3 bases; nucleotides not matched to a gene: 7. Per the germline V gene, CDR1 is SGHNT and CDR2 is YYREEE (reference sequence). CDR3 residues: CASNSGQQTDTQYF. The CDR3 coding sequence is TGTGCCAGCAACTCGGGACAGCAAACAGATACGCAGTATTTT. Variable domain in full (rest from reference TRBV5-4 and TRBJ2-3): ETGVTQSPTHLIKTRGQQVTLRCSSQSGHNTVSWYQQALGQGPQFIFQYYREEENGRGNFPPRFSGLQFPNYSSELNVNALELDDSALYLCASNSGQQTDTQYFGPGTRLTVL.

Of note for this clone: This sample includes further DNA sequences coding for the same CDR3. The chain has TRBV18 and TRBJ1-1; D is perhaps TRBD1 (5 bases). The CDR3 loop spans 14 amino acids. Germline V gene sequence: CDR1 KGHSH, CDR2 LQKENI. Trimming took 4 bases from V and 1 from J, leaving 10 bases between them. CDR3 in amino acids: CASSRLDRNTEAFF. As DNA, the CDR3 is TGTGCCAGCTCACGACTAGACAGGAACACTGAAGCTTTCTTT.

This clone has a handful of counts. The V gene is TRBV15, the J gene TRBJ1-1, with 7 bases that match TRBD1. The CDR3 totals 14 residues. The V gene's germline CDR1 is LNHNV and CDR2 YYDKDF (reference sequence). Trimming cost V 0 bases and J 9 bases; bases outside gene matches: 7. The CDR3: CATSRDIGTVQAFF. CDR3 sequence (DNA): TGTGCCACCAGCAGAGATATCGGGACAGTTCAAGCTTTCTTT.

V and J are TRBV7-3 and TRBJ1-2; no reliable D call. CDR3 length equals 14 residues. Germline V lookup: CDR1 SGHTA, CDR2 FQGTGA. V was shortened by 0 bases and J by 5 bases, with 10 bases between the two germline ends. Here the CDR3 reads CASSLTFSPYGYTF. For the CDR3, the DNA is TGTGCCAGCAGCTTAACGTTTTCTCCTTATGGCTACACCTTC.

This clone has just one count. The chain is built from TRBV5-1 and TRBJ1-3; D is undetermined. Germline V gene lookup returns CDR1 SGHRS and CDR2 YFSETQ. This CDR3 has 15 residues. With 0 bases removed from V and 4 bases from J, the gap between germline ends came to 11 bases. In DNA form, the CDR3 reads TGCGCCAGCAGCTTGGACGGGGAAGGGGGAAACACCATATATTTT. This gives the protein CASSLDGEGGNTIYF.

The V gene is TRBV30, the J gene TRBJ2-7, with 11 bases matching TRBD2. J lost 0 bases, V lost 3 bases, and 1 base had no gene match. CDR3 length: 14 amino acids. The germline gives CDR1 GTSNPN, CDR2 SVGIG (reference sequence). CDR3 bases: TGTGCCTGGAGGACTAGCGGGAACTCCTACGAGCAGTACTTC. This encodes CAWRTSGNSYEQYF.